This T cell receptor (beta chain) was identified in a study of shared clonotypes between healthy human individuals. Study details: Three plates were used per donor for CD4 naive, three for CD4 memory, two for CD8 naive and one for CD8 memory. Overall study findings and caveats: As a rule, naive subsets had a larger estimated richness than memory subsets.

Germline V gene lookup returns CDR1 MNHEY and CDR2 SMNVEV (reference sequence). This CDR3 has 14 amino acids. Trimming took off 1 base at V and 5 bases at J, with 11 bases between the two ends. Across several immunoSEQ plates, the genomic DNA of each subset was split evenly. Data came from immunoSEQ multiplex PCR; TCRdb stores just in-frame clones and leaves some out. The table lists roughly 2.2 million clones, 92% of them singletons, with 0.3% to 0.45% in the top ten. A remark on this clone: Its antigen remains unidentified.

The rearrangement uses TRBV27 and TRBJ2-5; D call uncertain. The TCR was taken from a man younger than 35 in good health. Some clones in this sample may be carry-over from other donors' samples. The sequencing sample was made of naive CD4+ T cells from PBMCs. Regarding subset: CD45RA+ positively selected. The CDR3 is CASSLYRLGETQYF. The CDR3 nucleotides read TGTGCCAGCAGTTTATATAGGCTCGGGGAGACCCAGTACTTC.